Listed here are 21 T cell receptor beta chains from one sample, sequenced in a study of regulatory T cells in long-lasting Graves disease. The time point: newly diagnosed GD, antithyroid drugs for less than 3 months. The TCR library used RNA extracted from PBMCs. The authors built TCR beta libraries using iRepertoire HTBI primers and Arm-PCR of CDR3 regions. TCRdb analysed the multiplex PCR reads with MiXCR anew, one entry per CDR3 protein. The table includes hundreds of thousands of distinct CDR3 sequences, 15% to 20% detected once. The same data also went into a second study, on T cells in Graves' hyperthyroidism and ophthalmopathy.

The sequencing here drew on peripheral blood mononuclear cells (PBMCs), taken at new diagnosis, from a patient treated with antithyroid drugs. The receptor source for this set is a middle-aged man with Graves disease.

Concerning this clonotype: A far larger clone is off by one base, so a read error is likely. The rearrangement uses TRBV5-6 and TRBJ2-7; 12 bases match TRBD1. Germline lookup yields CDR1 SGHDT and CDR2 YYEEEE. The CDR3 totals 15 residues. The V segment lost 3 bases and the J segment 7 bases; nucleotides outside the gene matches: 8. The CDR3 DNA is TGTGCCAGCAGCTCCGGGACAGGGGGCTCGAATGAGCAGTACTTC. Its protein product is CASSSGTGGSNEQYF.

This clonotype has ten or more counts. This rearrangement joins TRBV7-3 to TRBJ2-7, with D perhaps TRBD2 (5 bases). Deletions cut 0 bases from V and 7 bases from J, with 10 bases between. The CDR3 totals 13 residues. In germline, CDR1 is SGHTA, CDR2 FQGTGA. Here the CDR3 reads CASSLTASGEQYF. The DNA of the CDR3 is TGTGCCAGCAGCTTAACGGCCTCGGGAGAGCAGTACTTC.

V usage is TRBV5-6 and J usage is TRBJ1-1; D is uncertain. Germline V gene data show CDR1 as SGHDT and CDR2 as YYEEEE. This CDR3 contains 19 residues. The ends were cut back, 2 bases at V and 3 bases at J, with 26 bases in the middle. CDR3 bases: TGTGCCAGCAGCTTAGGTGGGAGCAGTTCTTTCCTTGACTACACTGAAGCTTTCTTT. It is translated as CASSLGGSSSFLDYTEAFF.

V is TRBV29-1 and J is TRBJ2-5, with a possible D match to TRBD1 (5 bases). V shed 4 bases and J shed 5 bases, with 8 bases lying between them. Germline V gene data show CDR1 as SQVTM and CDR2 as ANQGSEA. The CDR3 sequence is 11 residues long. For the CDR3, the DNA is TGCAGCGTTGTTGCAGGGGAGACCCAGTACTTC. Encoded protein: CSVVAGETQYF. Complete variable domain (other parts from reference TRBV29-1 and TRBJ2-5): SAVISQKPSRDICQRGTSLTIQCQVDSQVTMMFWYRQQPGQSLTLIATANQGSEATYESGFVIDKFPISRPNLTFSTLTVSNMSPEDSSIYLCSVVAGETQYFGPGTRLLVL.

In the case of this clonotype: This likely reflects a read error, since a far larger clone is one base away. The genes are TRBV6-4 and TRBJ2-3; D is unclear. There are 13 residues in the CDR3. V dropped 6 bases and J dropped 0 bases, with 7 bases sitting between them. CDR1 and CDR2 from the germline V gene are MRHNA and SNTAGT. CDR3 sequence reads: CASSKSSTDTQYF. The DNA of the CDR3 is TGTGCCAGCAGCAAGTCTAGCACAGATACGCAGTATTTT.

This chain links TRBV7-9 with TRBJ1-6; 9 nucleotides agree with TRBD1. The V gene end was trimmed by 1 base and the J gene end by 8 bases; junction bases not matched to a gene: 3. Germline V gene data show CDR1 as SEHNR and CDR2 as FQNEAQ (reference sequence). This CDR3 region has 15 residues. The CDR3 protein is CASSLGTGAHSPLHF. Here the CDR3 DNA reads TGTGCCAGCAGCTTAGGGACAGGGGCTCATTCACCCCTCCACTTT.

This clonotype showed up many times. The genes are TRBV28 and TRBJ1-5; maybe TRBD1 (5 bases). CDR1 and CDR2 (germline): MDHEN, SYDVKM. CDR3 length: 16 amino acids. V was pared by 5 bases and J by 3 bases, with 17 bases between. The CDR3 coding sequence is TGTGCCAGCAGTCCCGCCCCGGACAACGACAATCAGCCCCAGCATTTT. Its translation is CASSPAPDNDNQPQHF.

This clonotype was seen ten or more times. The V gene is TRBV2, the J gene TRBJ2-2; perhaps D is TRBD1 or TRBD2 (5 bases each). Germline V gene lookup returns CDR1 SNHLY and CDR2 FYNNEI. V lost 4 bases and J 1 base, leaving 13 bases between the germline ends. The CDR3 extends over 16 amino acids. The CDR3 coding sequence is TGTGCCAGCAGTGTCGAGACGGGGCTGAACACCGGGGAGCTGTTTTTT. It codes for CASSVETGLNTGELFF. The whole variable domain, remainder taken from reference TRBV2 and TRBJ2-2, is EPEVTQTPSHQVTQMGQEVILRCVPISNHLYFYWYRQILGQKVEFLVSFYNNEISEKSEIFDDQFSVERPDGSNFTLKIRSTKLEDSAMYFCASSVETGLNTGELFFGEGSRLTVL.

The chain carries TRBV15 and TRBJ1-5; D remains unclear. The CDR3 consists of 14 residues. Germline CDR1 LNHNV, CDR2 YYDKDF (reference sequence). V was trimmed by 0 bases and J by 1 base, leaving 4 bases between them. CDR3 protein: CATSRDLSNQPQHF. CDR3 nucleotide sequence: TGTGCCACCAGCAGAGATTTGAGCAATCAGCCCCAGCATTTT.

This clonotype has at least ten counts. The chain recombines TRBV7-9 with TRBJ2-7; 8 bases line up with TRBD1. The junction had 11 bases not matched to a gene; V was cut back by 5 bases and J by 5 bases. The CDR3 consists of 15 residues. Germline values: CDR1 SEHNR, CDR2 FQNEAQ (reference sequence). This chain's CDR3 is CASSTWTGRIHEQYF. The CDR3 bases are TGTGCCAGCAGCACCTGGACAGGGAGAATCCACGAGCAGTACTTC.

This clonotype was counted ten times or more. The rearrangement uses TRBV28 and TRBJ2-1; 8 positions match TRBD1. Germline V gene data show CDR1 as MDHEN and CDR2 as SYDVKM. Unmatched junction bases numbered 3, after V lost 6 bases and J lost 5 bases. This CDR3 is 13 amino acids long. CDR3 sequence reads: CASRRTGHNEQFF. The CDR3 DNA reads TGTGCCAGCAGGAGGACAGGGCACAATGAGCAGTTCTTC.

This chain connects TRBV18 to TRBJ1-1; a weak D match, TRBD1 (6 bases). V lost 0 bases, J lost 1 base, and 15 bases lay in between. Germline V gives CDR1 KGHSH, CDR2 LQKENI. The CDR3 covers 17 residues. CDR3 in amino acids: CASSPPPWGPRNTEAFF. CDR3 DNA: TGTGCCAGCTCACCACCTCCCTGGGGGCCGCGGAACACTGAAGCTTTCTTT.

Comments on this clonotype: A far more abundant clone sits one base away, making this likely a read error. The chain couples TRBV12-3 or TRBV12-4 to TRBJ2-1; weak D call: TRBD2 (5 bases). V was pared by 6 bases and J by 13 bases, with 19 bases between. CDR3 length equals 13 residues. DNA for the CDR3: TGTGCCAGCAGCTTTAGAGGAGGAGAGACCCAGTTCTTC. As protein: CASSFRGGETQFF.

This clonotype showed up many times. This chain links TRBV7-8 with TRBJ1-5; possible D gene TRBD1, 5 bases. The V gene's germline CDR1 is SGHVS and CDR2 FQNEAQ. V lost 2 bases and J 4 bases, leaving 18 bases between the germline ends. The CDR3 consists of 17 residues. This chain's CDR3 is CASSLQGRGGWNQPQHF. CDR3 DNA: TGTGCCAGCAGCTTACAAGGGAGGGGTGGATGGAATCAGCCCCAGCATTTT.

In its sample, this clonotype was seen many times. The V and J genes are TRBV28 and TRBJ2-7; weak D call: TRBD2 (5 bases). Trimming took off 5 bases at V and 4 bases at J, with 18 bases between the two ends. CDR1 is MDHEN and CDR2 is SYDVKM in the germline V gene. The CDR3 runs 15 residues. The CDR3 region has the DNA TGTGCCAGCAGTCGGAAGAGAGCAGGAGGATACGAGCAGTACTTC. This encodes CASSRKRAGGYEQYF.

The J gene is TRBJ1-5, the V gene TRBV20-1; D might be TRBD1 (6 bases). V lost 4 bases and J lost 8, with 15 bases in between. Per the germline V gene, CDR1 is DFQATT and CDR2 is SNEGSKA (reference sequence). The CDR3 consists of 13 residues. DNA of the CDR3: TGCAGTGCTAAGGCCTGGGGGGCCAAGCCCCAGCATTTT. This codes for CSAKAWGAKPQHF.

This clonotype has ten or more counts. A read error may produce the germline difference seen at one junction end. The V and J genes are TRBV12-3 or TRBV12-4 and TRBJ2-7; D is possibly TRBD2 (6 bases). The length of the CDR3 is 14 residues. CDR3 DNA: TGTGCCAGCAGTTTTGTCAAGACTAGTAGGGGTACGAACTTC. Amino acids: CASSFVKTSRGTNF.

This clonotype appeared many times. J is TRBJ2-5 and V is TRBV5-1, with D possibly matching TRBD2 (5 bases). The CDR3 has 14 residues. The V end was cut by 1 base, the J end by 4 bases, with 11 bases between. Germline V lookup: CDR1 SGHRS, CDR2 YFSETQ. As DNA, the CDR3 is TGCGCCAGCAGCTTGTCGGCAGGAGGAGAGACCCAGTACTTC. Encoded protein: CASSLSAGGETQYF.

There are many counts of this clonotype. This chain joins TRBV6-5 and TRBJ1-1, with D possibly being TRBD1 (5 bases). V lost 1 base, J lost 6 bases, and 15 bases lay in between. Germline V gives CDR1 MNHEY, CDR2 SVGAGI. This CDR3 is 15 amino acids long. CDR3 residues: CASSYYLGRRPEAFF. The CDR3 DNA sequence: TGTGCCAGCAGTTACTATCTGGGGCGGCGGCCTGAAGCTTTCTTT.

This clonotype was found a few times. The V gene is TRBV24-1, the J gene TRBJ2-7; possible D gene TRBD2, 7 bases. Looked up from germline, CDR1 is KGHDR and CDR2 is SFDVKD. V was clipped by 3 bases and J by 4 bases, with 15 bases between them. The CDR3 runs 15 residues. Written as DNA, the CDR3 is TGTGCCACCAGTGATCCTGGACGGGGGGCTTACGAGCAGTACTTC. It translates to CATSDPGRGAYEQYF.

This clonotype has a count of ten or more. J is TRBJ2-3 and V is TRBV28, with D perhaps given as TRBD1 or TRBD2 (6 bases each). CDR1 and CDR2 (germline): MDHEN, SYDVKM. The CDR3 is made up of 19 amino acids. The V end was cut by 1 base, the J end by 2 bases, with 22 bases between. The CDR3 DNA sequence: TGTGCCAGCAGTTTATTTCCCGGGGGCAACGGTGGAAACACAGATACGCAGTATTTT. This gives the protein CASSLFPGGNGGNTDTQYF.